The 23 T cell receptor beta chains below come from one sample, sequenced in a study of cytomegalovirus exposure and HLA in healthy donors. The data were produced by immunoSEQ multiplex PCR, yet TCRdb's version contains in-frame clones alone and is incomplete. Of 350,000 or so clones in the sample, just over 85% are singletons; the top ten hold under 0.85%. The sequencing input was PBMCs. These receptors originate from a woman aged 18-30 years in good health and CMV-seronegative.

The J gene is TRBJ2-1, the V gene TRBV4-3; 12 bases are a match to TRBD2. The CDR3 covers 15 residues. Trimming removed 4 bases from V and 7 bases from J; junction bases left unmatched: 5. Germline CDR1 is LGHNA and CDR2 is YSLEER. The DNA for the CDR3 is TGCGCCAGCAGCCCCAGACTAGCGGGGGTGAATGAGCAGTTCTTC. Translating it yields CASSPRLAGVNEQFF.

CDR3 in amino acids: CASSPAFSGGYTF. CDR3 DNA: TGTGCCAGCAGCCCGGCGTTCAGCGGGGGCTACACCTTC. The gene calls are TRBV7-2 and TRBJ1-2; D call uncertain. Trimming took 5 bases from V and 8 from J, leaving 15 bases between them. The CDR3 loop spans 13 amino acids. Germline CDR1 is SGHTA and CDR2 is FQGNSA.

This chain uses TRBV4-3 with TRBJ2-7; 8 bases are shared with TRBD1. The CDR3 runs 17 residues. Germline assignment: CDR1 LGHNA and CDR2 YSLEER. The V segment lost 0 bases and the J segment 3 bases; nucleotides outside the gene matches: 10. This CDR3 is CASSQDPPTGEGYEQYF. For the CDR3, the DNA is TGCGCCAGCAGCCAAGATCCCCCGACAGGGGAAGGCTACGAGCAGTACTTC.

In DNA form, the CDR3 reads TGTGCCAGCAGCTTGGGACAGGGGTTTACTTACGAGCAGTACTTC. Translating it yields CASSLGQGFTYEQYF. The chain has TRBV5-4 and TRBJ2-7; 8 bases are a match to TRBD1. This CDR3 comprises 15 residues. The germline V gene has CDR1 SGHNT and CDR2 YYREEE (reference sequence). The trim removed 0 bases at V and 4 bases at J, leaving 6 bases unmatched.

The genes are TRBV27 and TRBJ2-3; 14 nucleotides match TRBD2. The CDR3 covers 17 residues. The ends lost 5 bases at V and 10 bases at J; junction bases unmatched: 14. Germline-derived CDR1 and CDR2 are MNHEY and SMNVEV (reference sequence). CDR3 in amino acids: CASSRVGGLAGDGAQYF. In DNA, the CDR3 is TGTGCCAGCAGTCGGGTCGGGGGACTAGCGGGAGACGGAGCGCAGTATTTT.

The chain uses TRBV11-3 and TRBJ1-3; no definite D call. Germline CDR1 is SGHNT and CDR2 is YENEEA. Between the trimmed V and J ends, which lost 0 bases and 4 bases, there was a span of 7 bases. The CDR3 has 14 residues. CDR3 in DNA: TGTGCCAGCAGCTTAGATGGGCCCGGAAACACCATATATTTT. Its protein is CASSLDGPGNTIYF.

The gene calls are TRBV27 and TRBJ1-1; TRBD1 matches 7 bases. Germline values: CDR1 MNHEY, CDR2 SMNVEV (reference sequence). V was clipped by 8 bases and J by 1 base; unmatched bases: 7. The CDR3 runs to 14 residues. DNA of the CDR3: TGTGCCAGCGGATCCGGGACAGCGAACACTGAAGCTTTCTTT. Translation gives CASGSGTANTEAFF.

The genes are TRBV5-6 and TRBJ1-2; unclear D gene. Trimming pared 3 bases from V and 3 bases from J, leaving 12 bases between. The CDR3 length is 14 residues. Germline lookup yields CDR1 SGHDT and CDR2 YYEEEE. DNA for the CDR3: TGTGCCAGCAGCTGGACCTCGGAGGACTATGGCTACACCTTC. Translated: CASSWTSEDYGYTF. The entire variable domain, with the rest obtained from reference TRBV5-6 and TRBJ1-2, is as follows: DAGVTQSPTHLIKTRGQQVTLRCSPKSGHDTVSWYQQALGQGPQFIFQYYEEEERQRGNFPDRFSGHQFPNYSSELNVNALLLGDSALYLCASSWTSEDYGYTFGSGTRLTVV.

This CDR3 is CASSLTSGRAYEQYF. The CDR3 nucleotides are TGCGCCAGCAGCCTTACTAGCGGGAGGGCCTACGAGCAGTACTTC. The gene calls are TRBV5-1 and TRBJ2-7, with 13 bases that match TRBD2. Unmatched junction bases numbered 3, after V lost 4 bases and J lost 2 bases. Germline V gene sequence: CDR1 SGHRS, CDR2 YFSETQ. The CDR3 runs to 15 residues.

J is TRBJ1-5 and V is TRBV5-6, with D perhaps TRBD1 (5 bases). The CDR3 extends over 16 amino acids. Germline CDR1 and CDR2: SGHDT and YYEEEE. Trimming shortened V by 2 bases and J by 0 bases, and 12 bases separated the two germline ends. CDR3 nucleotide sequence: TGTGCCAGCAGCTTTGGTGGGGCTCTTAGCAATCAGCCCCAGCATTTT. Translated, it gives CASSFGGALSNQPQHF.

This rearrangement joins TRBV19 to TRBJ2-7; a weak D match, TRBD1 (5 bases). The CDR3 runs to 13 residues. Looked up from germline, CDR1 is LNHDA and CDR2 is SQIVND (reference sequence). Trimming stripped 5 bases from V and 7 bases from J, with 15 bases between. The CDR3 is CASSQQAVLEQYF. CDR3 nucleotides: TGTGCCAGTAGTCAACAGGCTGTGTTAGAGCAGTACTTC.

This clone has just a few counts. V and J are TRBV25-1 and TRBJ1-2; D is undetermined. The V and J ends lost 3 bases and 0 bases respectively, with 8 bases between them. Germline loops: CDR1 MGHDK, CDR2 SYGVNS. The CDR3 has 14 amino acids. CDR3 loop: CASSDLTANYGYTF. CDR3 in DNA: TGTGCCAGCAGTGACCTTACAGCTAACTATGGCTACACCTTC.

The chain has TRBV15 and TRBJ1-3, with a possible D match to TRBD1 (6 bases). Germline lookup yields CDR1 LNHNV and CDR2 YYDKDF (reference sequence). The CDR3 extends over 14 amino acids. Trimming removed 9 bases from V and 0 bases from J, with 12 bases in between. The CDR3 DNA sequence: TGTGCCACTGGGAGGGGGAGCTCTGGAAACACCATATATTTT. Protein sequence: CATGRGSSGNTIYF. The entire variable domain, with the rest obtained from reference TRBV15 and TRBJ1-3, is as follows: DAMVIQNPRYQVTQFGKPVTLSCSQTLNHNVMYWYQQKSSQAPKLLFHYYDKDFNNEADTPDNFQSRRPNTSFCFLDIRSPGLGDTAMYLCATGRGSSGNTIYFGEGSWLTVV.

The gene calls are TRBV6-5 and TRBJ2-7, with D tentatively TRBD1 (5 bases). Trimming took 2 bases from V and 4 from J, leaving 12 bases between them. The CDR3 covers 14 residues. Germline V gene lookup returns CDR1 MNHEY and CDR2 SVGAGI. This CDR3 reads CASSYGGADYEQYF. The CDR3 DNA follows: TGTGCCAGCAGTTACGGTGGGGCTGATTACGAGCAGTACTTC.

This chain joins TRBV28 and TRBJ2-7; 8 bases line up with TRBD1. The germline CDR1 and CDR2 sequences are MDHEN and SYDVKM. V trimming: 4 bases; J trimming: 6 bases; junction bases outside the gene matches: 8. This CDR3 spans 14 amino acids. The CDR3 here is CASSWDRWISEQYF. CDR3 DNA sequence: TGTGCCAGCAGTTGGGACAGGTGGATTTCCGAGCAGTACTTC. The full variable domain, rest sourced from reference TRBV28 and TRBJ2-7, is DVKVTQSSRYLVKRTGEKVFLECVQDMDHENMFWYRQDPGLGLRLIYFSYDVKMKEKGDIPEGYSVSREKKERFSLILESASTNQTSMYLCASSWDRWISEQYFGPGTRLTVT.

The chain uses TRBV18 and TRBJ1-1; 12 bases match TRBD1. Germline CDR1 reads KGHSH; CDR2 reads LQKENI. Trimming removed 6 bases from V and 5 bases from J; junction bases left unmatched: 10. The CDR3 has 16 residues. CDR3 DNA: TGTGCCAGCTCGCTCGGGACAGGGGGCGAGTTAACTGAAGCTTTCTTT. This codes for CASSLGTGGELTEAFF.

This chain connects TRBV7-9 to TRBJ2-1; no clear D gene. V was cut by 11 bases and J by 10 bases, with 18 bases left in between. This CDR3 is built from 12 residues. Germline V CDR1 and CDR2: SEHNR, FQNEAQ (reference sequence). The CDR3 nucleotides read TGTGCCGGAGCCGTGCGGATTGCAGAGCAGTTCTTC. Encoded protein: CAGAVRIAEQFF.

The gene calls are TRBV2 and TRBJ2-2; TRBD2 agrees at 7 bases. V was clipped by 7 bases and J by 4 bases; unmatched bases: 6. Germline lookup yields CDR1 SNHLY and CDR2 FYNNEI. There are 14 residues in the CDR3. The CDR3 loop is CASIGGSRTGELFF. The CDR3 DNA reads TGTGCCAGCATTGGCGGGAGTCGCACCGGGGAGCTGTTTTTT.

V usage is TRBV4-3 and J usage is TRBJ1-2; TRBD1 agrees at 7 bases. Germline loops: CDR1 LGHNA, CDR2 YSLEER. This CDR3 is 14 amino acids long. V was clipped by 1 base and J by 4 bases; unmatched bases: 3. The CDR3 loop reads CASSQARGSYGYTF. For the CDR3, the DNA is TGCGCCAGCAGCCAAGCCAGGGGGAGCTATGGCTACACCTTC.

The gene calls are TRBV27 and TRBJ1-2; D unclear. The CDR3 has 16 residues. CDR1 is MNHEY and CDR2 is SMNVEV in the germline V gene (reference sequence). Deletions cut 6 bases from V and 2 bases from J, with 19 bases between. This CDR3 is CASRPMGGLTNYGYTF. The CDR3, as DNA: TGTGCCAGCAGGCCGATGGGAGGGTTGACGAACTATGGCTACACCTTC.

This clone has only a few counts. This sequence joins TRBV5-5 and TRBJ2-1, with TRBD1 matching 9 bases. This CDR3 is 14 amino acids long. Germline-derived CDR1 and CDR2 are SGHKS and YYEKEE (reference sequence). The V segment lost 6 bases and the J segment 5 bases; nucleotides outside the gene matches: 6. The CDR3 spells CASNHGTGNNEQFF. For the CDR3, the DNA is TGTGCCAGCAACCACGGGACAGGGAACAATGAGCAGTTCTTC.

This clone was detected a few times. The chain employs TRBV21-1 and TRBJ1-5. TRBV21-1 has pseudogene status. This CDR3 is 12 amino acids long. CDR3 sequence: CASSKDEGPQHF. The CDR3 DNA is TGTGCCAGCAGCAAAGATGAGGGGCCCCAGCATTTT.

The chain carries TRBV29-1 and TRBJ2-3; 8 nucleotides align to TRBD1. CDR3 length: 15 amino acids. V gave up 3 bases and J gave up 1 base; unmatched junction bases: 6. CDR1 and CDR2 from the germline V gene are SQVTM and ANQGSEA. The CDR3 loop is CSVDGQGYGTDTQYF. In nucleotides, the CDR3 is TGCAGCGTTGACGGACAGGGTTACGGCACAGATACGCAGTATTTT.